A single sample is the source of the 5 T cell receptor beta chains below, sequenced in a study of shared clonotypes between healthy human individuals. Produced via immunoSEQ multiplex PCR; TCRdb's table is partial and in-frame only. The sample includes over 300,000 clones, 80% to 90% of them seen just once. The sample taken for sequencing was memory CD8+ T cells sorted from blood. Subset: CD45RO+ cells pooled with CCR7-negative TemRA cells. These TCRs come from a young man in good health.

The V call is TRBV27, the J call TRBJ2-5; the match to TRBD2 covers 9 bases. V lost 4 bases to trimming and J lost 4 bases; unmatched junction nucleotides: 10. The germline V gene has CDR1 MNHEY and CDR2 SMNVEV (reference sequence). This CDR3 is 16 amino acids long. CDR3 nucleotides: TGTGCCAGCAGTTCCCGGCGCGGTAGCGGGAGAGAGACCCAGTACTTC. As protein: CASSSRRGSGRETQYF.

This chain uses TRBV6-5 with TRBJ1-1, with D possibly being TRBD1 (5 bases). CDR1 and CDR2 (germline): MNHEY, SVGAGI. V lost 2 bases to trimming and J lost 5 bases, with 12 bases between them. The CDR3 has 14 amino acids. CDR3 amino acids: CASSYAGVGTEAFF. CDR3 sequence (DNA): TGTGCCAGCAGTTACGCGGGGGTAGGAACTGAAGCTTTCTTT.

The sample holds many counts of this clone. The chain combines TRBV4-1 with TRBJ2-2; perhaps TRBD2 as D (6 bases). Germline V gene sequence: CDR1 MGHRA, CDR2 YSYEKL. Trimming removed 0 bases from V and 0 bases from J, with 14 bases in between. There are 18 residues in the CDR3. The CDR3 DNA sequence: TGCGCCAGCAGCCAAGACACATCGGGACTCCCGAACACCGGGGAGCTGTTTTTT. Its translation is CASSQDTSGLPNTGELFF.

CDR3 region: CAWLSTVPYEAFF. The CDR3 DNA sequence: TGTGCCTGGCTATCGACAGTCCCGTATGAAGCTTTCTTT. This rearrangement joins TRBV30 to TRBJ1-1; TRBD1 might be the D (5 bases). This CDR3 has 13 amino acids. Germline assignment: CDR1 GTSNPN and CDR2 SVGIG (reference sequence). Trimming removed 5 bases at V and 7 bases at J, with 17 bases between.

This clone was seen once. The V call is TRBV29-1, the J call TRBJ2-5, with D unresolved. Germline CDR1 reads SQVTM; CDR2 reads ANQGSEA. With 8 bases removed from V and 10 bases from J, the gap between germline ends came to 20 bases. The CDR3 covers 12 residues. The CDR3, as DNA: TGCAGCCAACCCCGTTCGTCCGCATTCCAGTACTTC. Encoded protein: CSQPRSSAFQYF.